This is a list of T cell receptor beta chains from one sample in a study of post-analysis software for immune sequencing data. TCRdb re-derived calls from the PCR reads in MiXCR, one entry per CDR3 protein. In the table there are over 700,000 distinct CDR3 sequences, 25% to 30% of which are singletons. Specimen: blood. These receptors all stem from a girl aged 10-17 years with multiple sclerosis. Each CDR3 is given with its conserved first and last residue.

v_gene: TRBV4-2; CDR3aa: CASSQYLSGSRAGELFF
v_gene: TRBV7-2; CDR3aa: CASSSQIGDTQYF
v_gene: TRBV4-1; CDR3aa: CASSQYQGSGANVLTF
v_gene: TRBV11-2; CDR3aa: CASTLTGGREQYF
v_gene: TRBV14; CDR3aa: CASSHLALENIQYF
v_gene: TRBV28; CDR3aa: CATARGDRKSGQYF
v_gene: TRBV7-9; CDR3aa: CASSFRGRGEKLFF
v_gene: TRBV6-1; CDR3aa: CASTKQLGHVGNEQYF
v_gene: TRBV4-3; CDR3aa: CASSPRVGLAGGPDPGELFF
v_gene: TRBV11-2; CDR3aa: CASSLTAEAFF
v_gene: TRBV6-2/TRBV6-3; CDR3aa: CASSYGRWNTEAFF
v_gene: TRBV7-2; CDR3aa: CASSRRKGGLAGFGADTQYF
v_gene: TRBV7-2; CDR3aa: CASSLSVGPDTQYF
v_gene: TRBV7-2; CDR3aa: CASSLGGAGQFF
v_gene: TRBV6-1; CDR3aa: CASSGQPSEKLFF
v_gene: TRBV4-1; CDR3aa: CASSYKIASSTDTQYF
v_gene: TRBV29-1; CDR3aa: CSVTGGYYEQYF
v_gene: TRBV6-2/TRBV6-3; CDR3aa: CASRNGGVDYGYTF
v_gene: TRBV6-5; CDR3aa: CASSSPSGASYEQYF
v_gene: TRBV6-2/TRBV6-3; CDR3aa: CASSDPARGYGCTF
v_gene: TRBV20-1; CDR3aa: CSARRLGGVGQFF
v_gene: TRBV20-1; CDR3aa: CSASTSGSSTGELFF
v_gene: TRBV5-1; CDR3aa: CASSLLQRHQETQYF
v_gene: TRBV7-2; CDR3aa: CASSQSVGGADTQYF
v_gene: TRBV7-2; CDR3aa: CASRLGGGLAWEQYF
v_gene: TRBV5-5; CDR3aa: CASSLRGSAYPRGPQETQYF
v_gene: TRBV6-2/TRBV6-3; CDR3aa: CASHPLGEARPTDTQYF
v_gene: TRBV2; CDR3aa: CASFRTEEETQYF
v_gene: TRBV18; CDR3aa: CASSPTGDRVIGQPQHF
v_gene: TRBV7-8; CDR3aa: CASSFLIGGGDTQYF
v_gene: TRBV14; CDR3aa: CASSQGPGLGTGEQYF
v_gene: TRBV6-2/TRBV6-3; CDR3aa: CASSYRVLNTEAFF
v_gene: TRBV29-1; CDR3aa: CSVAGMGGGYGYTF
v_gene: TRBV19; CDR3aa: CASSPKTGGGFNEQFF
v_gene: TRBV12-3/TRBV12-4; CDR3aa: CASSPDRFTDTQYF
v_gene: TRBV20-1; CDR3aa: CSASRLAEFTDTQYF
v_gene: TRBV2; CDR3aa: CASRPGTKTNPALETQYF
v_gene: TRBV6-6; CDR3aa: CASSPTAQNTEAFF
v_gene: TRBV6-6; CDR3aa: CATRYGGASPNYGYTF
v_gene: TRBV4-1; CDR3aa: CASSLGLSETQYF
v_gene: TRBV7-2; CDR3aa: CASSLAQVSEQFF
v_gene: TRBV6-5; CDR3aa: CANSPFGQGQPQHF
v_gene: TRBV27; CDR3aa: CASSFGRGIRVEQFF
v_gene: TRBV5-5; CDR3aa: CASSLGTDHTF
v_gene: TRBV15; CDR3aa: CATSRGTGTGDSNQPQHF
v_gene: TRBV28; CDR3aa: CVSSVLRDSGANVLTF
v_gene: TRBV7-9; CDR3aa: CASSLDSRAFF
v_gene: TRBV7-9; CDR3aa: CASSSYPLADPRNEQFF
v_gene: TRBV4-3; CDR3aa: CASSQDGAGGDTQYF
v_gene: TRBV6-2/TRBV6-3; CDR3aa: CASSYSGRMGTEAFF
v_gene: TRBV6-4; CDR3aa: CASSDSAGVYEQYF